This T cell receptor (beta chain) was profiled in a study of T cells in Graves' hyperthyroidism and ophthalmopathy. Overall study: Staff took peripheral blood when the initial diagnosis was made, before any treatment began.

The germline V and J ends were trimmed by 0 bases and 0 bases, with 10 bases remaining between them. CDR3 size: 16 residues. Germline loops: CDR1 SGDLS, CDR2 YYNGEE. Whole-study findings and limits: Blood also contained most expanded thyroid clonotypes above 0.001. The model predicted ophthalmopathy a median around 6.5 months before onset.

Extraction of PBMCs used roughly 9.3 ml of fresh peripheral blood. This clonotype was picked up many times. The antigen is undetermined. TCR beta CDR3 sequences were amplified from RNA transcripts. An initial round of RT-PCR targeting the TCR CDR3 relied on the HTBI primer set. Using its own MiXCR run on the multiplex PCR reads, TCRdb lists one record per CDR3 protein. The table lists some 490,000 distinct CDR3 sequences, about 16% of them singletons. This chain links TRBV9 with TRBJ2-1; a weak D match, TRBD2 (5 bases). Sequenced sample: blood. The source is a woman in her 30s with Graves' ophthalmopathy. CDR3 protein: CASSVDGGSSYNEQFF. CDR3 DNA: TGTGCCAGCAGCGTAGACGGTGGGAGCTCCTACAATGAGCAGTTCTTC.